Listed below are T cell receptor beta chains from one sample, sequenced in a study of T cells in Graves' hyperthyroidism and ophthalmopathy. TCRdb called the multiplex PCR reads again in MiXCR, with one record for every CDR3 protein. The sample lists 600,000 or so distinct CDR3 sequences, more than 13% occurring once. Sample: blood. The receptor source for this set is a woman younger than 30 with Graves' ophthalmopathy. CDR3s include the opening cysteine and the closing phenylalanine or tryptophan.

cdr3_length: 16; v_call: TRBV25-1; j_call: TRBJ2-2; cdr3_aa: CASSEWLQGNTGELFF
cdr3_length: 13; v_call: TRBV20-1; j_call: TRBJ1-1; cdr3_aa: CSARRDTNAEAFF
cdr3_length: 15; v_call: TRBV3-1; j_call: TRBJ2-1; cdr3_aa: CASSQDGTPEISQFF
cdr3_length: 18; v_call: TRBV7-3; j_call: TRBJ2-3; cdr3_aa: CASSLNSASGLQTDTQYF
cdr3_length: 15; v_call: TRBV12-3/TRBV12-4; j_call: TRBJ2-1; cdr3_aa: CASRELAGGGNEQFF
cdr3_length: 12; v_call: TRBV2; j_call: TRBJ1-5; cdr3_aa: CASMGYNQPQHF
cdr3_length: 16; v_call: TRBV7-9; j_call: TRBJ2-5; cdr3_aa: CASRNGLAGNQETQYF
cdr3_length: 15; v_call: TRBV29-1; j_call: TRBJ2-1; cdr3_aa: CSVEWGSVNYNEQFF
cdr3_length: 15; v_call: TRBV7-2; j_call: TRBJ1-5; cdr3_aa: CASSLEGGGRQPQHF
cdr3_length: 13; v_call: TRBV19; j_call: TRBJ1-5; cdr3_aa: CASSAGVRQPQHF
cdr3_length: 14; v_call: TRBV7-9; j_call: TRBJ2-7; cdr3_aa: CASTVGDRGYEQYF
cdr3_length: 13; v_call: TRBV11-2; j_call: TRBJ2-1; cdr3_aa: CASTGGIYNEQFF
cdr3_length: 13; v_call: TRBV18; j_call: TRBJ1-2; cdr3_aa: CASSPKGGDGYTF
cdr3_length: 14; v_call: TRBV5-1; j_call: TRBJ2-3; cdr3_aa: CASSLGQGPDTQYF
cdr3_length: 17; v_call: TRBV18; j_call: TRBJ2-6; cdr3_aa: CASSPLAIQAGANVLTF
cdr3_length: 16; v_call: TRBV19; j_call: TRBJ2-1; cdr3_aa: CATSRLGGAPYNEQFF
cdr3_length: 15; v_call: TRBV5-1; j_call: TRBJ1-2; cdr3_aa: CASSSTGQGAVGYTF
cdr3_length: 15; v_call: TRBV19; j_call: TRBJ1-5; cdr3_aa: CASHVGRNPGQPQHF
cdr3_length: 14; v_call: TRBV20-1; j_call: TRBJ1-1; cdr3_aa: CSATGTGTNTEAFF
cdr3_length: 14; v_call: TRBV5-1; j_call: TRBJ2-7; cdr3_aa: CASSLAVEYYEQYF
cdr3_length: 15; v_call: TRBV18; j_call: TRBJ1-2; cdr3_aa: CASSPPQGTTYGYTF
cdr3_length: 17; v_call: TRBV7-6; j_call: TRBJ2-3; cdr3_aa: CASSLTPRLVPSYTQYF
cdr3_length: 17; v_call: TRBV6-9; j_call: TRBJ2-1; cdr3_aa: CASSYLARQGRDNEQFF
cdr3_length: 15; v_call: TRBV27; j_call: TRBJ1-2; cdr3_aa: CASSLSTGSGRGYTF
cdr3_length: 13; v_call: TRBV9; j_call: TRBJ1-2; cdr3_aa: CASSLDRFGGYTF
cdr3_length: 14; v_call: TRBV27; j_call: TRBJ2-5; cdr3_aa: CASSRPGQPKTQYF
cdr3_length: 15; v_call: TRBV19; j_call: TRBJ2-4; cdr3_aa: CASSMGVAAQNIQYF
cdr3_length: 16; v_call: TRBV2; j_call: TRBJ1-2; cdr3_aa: CASQNGGGAFNYGYTF
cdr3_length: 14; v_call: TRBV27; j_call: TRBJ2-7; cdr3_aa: CASSHTGRLYEQYF
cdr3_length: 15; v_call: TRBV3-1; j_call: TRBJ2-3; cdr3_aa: CASSLTGPPAHTQYF
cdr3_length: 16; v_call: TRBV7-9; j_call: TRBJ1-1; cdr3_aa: CASSQLNGGMNTEAFF
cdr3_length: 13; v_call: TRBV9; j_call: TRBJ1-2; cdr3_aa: CASSVASFYGYTF
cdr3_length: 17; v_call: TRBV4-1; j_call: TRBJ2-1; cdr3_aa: CASSQDWGLAGGPQQFF
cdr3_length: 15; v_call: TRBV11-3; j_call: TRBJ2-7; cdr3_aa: CASSSTSGFSYEQYF
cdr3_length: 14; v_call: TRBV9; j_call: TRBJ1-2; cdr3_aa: CASSVGGNGYGYTF
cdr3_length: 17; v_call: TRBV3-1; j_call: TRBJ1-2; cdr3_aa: CASSQDRHRGRFYGYTF
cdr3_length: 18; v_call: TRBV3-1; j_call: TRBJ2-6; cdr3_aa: CASSSPGTSASGANVLTF